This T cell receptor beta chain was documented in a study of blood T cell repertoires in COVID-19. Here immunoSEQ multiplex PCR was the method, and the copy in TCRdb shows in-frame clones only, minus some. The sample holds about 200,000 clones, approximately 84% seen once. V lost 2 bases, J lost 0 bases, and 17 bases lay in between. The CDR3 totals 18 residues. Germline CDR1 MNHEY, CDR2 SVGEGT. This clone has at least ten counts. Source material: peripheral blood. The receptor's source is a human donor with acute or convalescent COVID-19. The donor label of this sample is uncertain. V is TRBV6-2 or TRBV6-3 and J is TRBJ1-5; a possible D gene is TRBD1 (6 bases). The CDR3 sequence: CASSYPPQGSDSNQPQHF. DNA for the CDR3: TGTGCCAGCAGTTACCCCCCGCAGGGGTCCGATAGCAATCAGCCCCAGCATTTT.